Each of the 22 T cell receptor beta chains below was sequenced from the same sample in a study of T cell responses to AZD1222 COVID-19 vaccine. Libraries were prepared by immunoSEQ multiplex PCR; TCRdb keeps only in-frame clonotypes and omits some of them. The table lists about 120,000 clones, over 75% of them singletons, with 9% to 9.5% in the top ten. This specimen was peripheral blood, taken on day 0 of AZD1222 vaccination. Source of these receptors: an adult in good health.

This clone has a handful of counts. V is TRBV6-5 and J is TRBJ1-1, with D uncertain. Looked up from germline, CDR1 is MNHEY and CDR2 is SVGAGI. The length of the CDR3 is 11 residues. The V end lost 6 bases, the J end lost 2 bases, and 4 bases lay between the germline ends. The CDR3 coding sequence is TGTGCCAGCAGGGACAACACTGAAGCTTTCTTT. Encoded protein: CASRDNTEAFF.

This CDR3 is CASSAGRATDTQYF. CDR3 in DNA: TGTGCCAGCAGCGCGGGGAGGGCAACAGATACGCAGTATTTT. The chain joins TRBV9 to TRBJ2-3, with 7 nucleotides matching TRBD2. Germline CDR1 is SGDLS and CDR2 is YYNGEE. J gave up 3 bases and V 3 bases, and 4 bases lay outside the gene matches. The CDR3 runs to 14 residues.

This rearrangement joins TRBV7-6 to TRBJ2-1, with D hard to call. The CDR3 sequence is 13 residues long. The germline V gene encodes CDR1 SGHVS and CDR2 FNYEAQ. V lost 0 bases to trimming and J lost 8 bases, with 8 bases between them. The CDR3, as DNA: TGTGCCAGCAGCTTAGCTAAGGGCGATGAGCAGTTCTTC. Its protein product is CASSLAKGDEQFF.

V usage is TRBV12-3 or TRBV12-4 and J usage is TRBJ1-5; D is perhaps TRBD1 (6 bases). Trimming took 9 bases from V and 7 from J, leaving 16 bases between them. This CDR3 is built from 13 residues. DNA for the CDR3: TGTGCCAGTACTAGGGACATTGACCAGCCCCAGCATTTT. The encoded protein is CASTRDIDQPQHF.

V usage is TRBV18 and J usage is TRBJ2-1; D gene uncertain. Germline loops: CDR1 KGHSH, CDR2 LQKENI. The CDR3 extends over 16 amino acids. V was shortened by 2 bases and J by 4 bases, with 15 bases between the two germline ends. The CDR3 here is CASSPLGSLGYNEQFF. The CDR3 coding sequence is TGTGCCAGCTCACCATTAGGCTCCTTGGGTTACAATGAGCAGTTCTTC.

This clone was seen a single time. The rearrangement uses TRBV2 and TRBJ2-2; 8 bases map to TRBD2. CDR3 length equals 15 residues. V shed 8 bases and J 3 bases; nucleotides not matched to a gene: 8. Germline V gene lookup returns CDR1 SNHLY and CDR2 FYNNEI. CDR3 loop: CASGLPGGYTGELFF. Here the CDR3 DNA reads TGTGCCAGCGGGCTACCGGGAGGGTACACCGGGGAGCTGTTTTTT.

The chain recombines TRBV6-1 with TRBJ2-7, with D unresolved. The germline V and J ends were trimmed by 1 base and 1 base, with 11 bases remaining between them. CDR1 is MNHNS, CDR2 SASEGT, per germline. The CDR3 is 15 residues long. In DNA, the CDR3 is TGTGCCAGCAGTGAAGTCCAGGCCCCTTCCTACGAGCAGTACTTC. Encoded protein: CASSEVQAPSYEQYF.

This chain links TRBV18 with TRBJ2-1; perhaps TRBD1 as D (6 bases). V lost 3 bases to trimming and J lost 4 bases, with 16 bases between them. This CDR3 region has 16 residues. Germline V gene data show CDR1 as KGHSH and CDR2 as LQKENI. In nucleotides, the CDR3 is TGTGCCAGCTCACCTCCCTCAGGGACACTATACAATGAGCAGTTCTTC. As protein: CASSPPSGTLYNEQFF.

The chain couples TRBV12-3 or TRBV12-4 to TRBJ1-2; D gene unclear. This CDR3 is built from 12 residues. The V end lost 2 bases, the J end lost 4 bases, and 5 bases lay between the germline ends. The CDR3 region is CASSLTGYGYTF. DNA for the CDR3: TGTGCCAGCAGTTTAACCGGCTATGGCTACACCTTC.

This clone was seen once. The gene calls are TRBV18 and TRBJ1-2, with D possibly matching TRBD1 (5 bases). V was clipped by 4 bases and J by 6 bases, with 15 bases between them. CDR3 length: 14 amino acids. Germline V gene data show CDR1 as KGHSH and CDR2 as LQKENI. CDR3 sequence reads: CASSQGALWDGYTF. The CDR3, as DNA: TGTGCCAGCTCACAAGGGGCCCTTTGGGATGGCTACACCTTC.

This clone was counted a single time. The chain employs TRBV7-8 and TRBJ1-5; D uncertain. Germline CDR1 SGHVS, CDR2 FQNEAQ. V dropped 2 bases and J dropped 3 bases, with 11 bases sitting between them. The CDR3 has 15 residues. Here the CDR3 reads CASSLTIQPNQPQHF. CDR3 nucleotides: TGTGCCAGCAGCTTAACGATACAGCCCAATCAGCCCCAGCATTTT.

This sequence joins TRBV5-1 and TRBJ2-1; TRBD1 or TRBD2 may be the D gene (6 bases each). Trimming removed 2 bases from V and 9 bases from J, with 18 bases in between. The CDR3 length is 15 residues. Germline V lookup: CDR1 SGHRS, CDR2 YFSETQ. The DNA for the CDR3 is TGCGCCAGCAGCTTTCAGTCCGTCGGAGGGGGTGAGCAGTTCTTC. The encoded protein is CASSFQSVGGGEQFF.

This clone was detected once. The CDR3 reads CASSLGTGTGSTEAFF. In nucleotides, the CDR3 is TGTGCCAGCAGCTTGGGCACCGGGACAGGGAGCACTGAAGCTTTCTTT. V usage is TRBV11-3 and J usage is TRBJ1-1, with 9 bases aligning to TRBD1. The V and J ends lost 3 bases and 4 bases, in that order; junction bases with no gene match: 9. This CDR3 spans 16 amino acids. CDR1 is SGHNT, CDR2 YENEEA, per germline.

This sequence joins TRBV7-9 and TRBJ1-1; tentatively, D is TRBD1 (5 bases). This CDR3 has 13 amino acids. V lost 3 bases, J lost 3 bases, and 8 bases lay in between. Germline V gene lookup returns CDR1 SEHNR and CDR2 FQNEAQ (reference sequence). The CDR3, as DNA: TGTGCCAGCAGCTTTTGGGGCGACACTGAAGCTTTCTTT. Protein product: CASSFWGDTEAFF.

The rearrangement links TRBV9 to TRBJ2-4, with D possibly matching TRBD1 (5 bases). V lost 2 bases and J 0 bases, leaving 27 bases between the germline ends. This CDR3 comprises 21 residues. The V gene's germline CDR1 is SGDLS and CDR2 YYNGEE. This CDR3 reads CASSVLQVLNPKFLAKNIQYF. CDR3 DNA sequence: TGTGCCAGCAGCGTCTTACAGGTATTGAACCCGAAGTTCCTAGCCAAAAACATTCAGTACTTC.

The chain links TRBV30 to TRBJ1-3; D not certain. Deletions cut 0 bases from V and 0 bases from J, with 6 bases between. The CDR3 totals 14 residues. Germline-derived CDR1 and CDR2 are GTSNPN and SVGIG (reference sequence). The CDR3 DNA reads TGTGCCTGGAGTGTCCGTGGCTCTGGAAACACCATATATTTT. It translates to CAWSVRGSGNTIYF.

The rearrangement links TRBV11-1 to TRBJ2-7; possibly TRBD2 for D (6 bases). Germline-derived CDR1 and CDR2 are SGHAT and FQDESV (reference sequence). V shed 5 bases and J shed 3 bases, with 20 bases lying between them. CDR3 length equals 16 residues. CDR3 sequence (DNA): TGTGCCAGCAGCCCCGGCCGAATTTCTAGCGACTACGAGCAGTACTTC. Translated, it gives CASSPGRISSDYEQYF.

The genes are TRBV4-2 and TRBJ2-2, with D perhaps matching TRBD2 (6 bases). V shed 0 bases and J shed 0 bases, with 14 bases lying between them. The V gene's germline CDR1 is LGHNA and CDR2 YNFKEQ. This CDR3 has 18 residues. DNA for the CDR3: TGTGCCAGCAGCCAAGAGGGACTGGGTAGATCGAACACCGGGGAGCTGTTTTTT. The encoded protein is CASSQEGLGRSNTGELFF.

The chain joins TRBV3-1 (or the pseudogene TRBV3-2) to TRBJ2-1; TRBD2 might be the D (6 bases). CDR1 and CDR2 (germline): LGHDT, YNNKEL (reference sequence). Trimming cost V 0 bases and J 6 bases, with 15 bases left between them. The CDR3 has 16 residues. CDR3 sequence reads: CASSQDFRGAGNEQFF. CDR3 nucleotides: TGTGCCAGCAGCCAAGATTTCAGAGGAGCGGGCAATGAGCAGTTCTTC.

The CDR3, as DNA: TGTGCCAGCAGCGGGCCGGGACAGGGAGGCGAGCAGTACTTC. Amino acid sequence: CASSGPGQGGEQYF. The chain joins TRBV3-1 (or the pseudogene TRBV3-2) to TRBJ2-7, with 9 bases matching TRBD1. J lost 6 bases, V lost 5 bases, and 8 bases had no gene match. CDR3 size: 14 residues. CDR1 is LGHDT, CDR2 YNNKEL, per germline (reference sequence).

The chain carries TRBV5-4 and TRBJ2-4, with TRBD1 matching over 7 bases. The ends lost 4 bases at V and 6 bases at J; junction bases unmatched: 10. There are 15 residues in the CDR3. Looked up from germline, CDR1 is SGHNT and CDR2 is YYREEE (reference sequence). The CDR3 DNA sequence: TGTGCCAGCAGCCTCCCGACAGGGTCGACAAACATTCAGTACTTC. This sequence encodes CASSLPTGSTNIQYF.

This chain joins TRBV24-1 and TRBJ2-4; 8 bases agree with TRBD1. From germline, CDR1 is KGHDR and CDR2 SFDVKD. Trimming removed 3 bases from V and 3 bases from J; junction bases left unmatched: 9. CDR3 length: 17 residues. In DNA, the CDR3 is TGTGCCACCAGTGATCAACAGGGGGACGCCGGCAAAAACATTCAGTACTTC. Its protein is CATSDQQGDAGKNIQYF.